A single sample is the source of the 27 T cell receptor beta chains below, sequenced in a study of blood T cell repertoires in COVID-19. The data were produced by immunoSEQ multiplex PCR, yet TCRdb's version contains in-frame clones alone and is incomplete. This sample has 280,000 or so clones, with approximately 84% found just once. The sequencing sample was made of peripheral blood. Receptor source: a young woman who had recovered from COVID-19.

The CDR3 region is CASSPWTEQETQYF. The CDR3 DNA sequence: TGTGCCAGCAGCCCGTGGACAGAACAAGAGACCCAGTACTTC. The rearrangement links TRBV3-1 (or the pseudogene TRBV3-2) to TRBJ2-5, with a tentative D call TRBD1 (6 bases). CDR1 LGHDT and CDR2 YNNKEL come from the germline V gene (reference sequence). CDR3 length: 14 amino acids. The V end lost 4 bases, the J end lost 2 bases, and 11 bases lay between the germline ends.

The CDR3 DNA follows: TGTGCCAGCAGTTTGTTAGATAATTCACCCCTCCACTTT. As protein: CASSLLDNSPLHF. The rearrangement links TRBV27 to TRBJ1-6, with D hard to call. The CDR3 spans 13 residues. V dropped 3 bases and J dropped 5 bases, with 5 bases sitting between them. CDR1 and CDR2 (germline): MNHEY, SMNVEV (reference sequence).

A single count supports this clone. This sequence joins TRBV7-2 and TRBJ2-1; possible D gene TRBD1, 6 bases. Germline V gene lookup returns CDR1 SGHTA and CDR2 FQGNSA. V was pared by 3 bases and J by 5 bases, with 11 bases between. There are 14 residues in the CDR3. As DNA, the CDR3 is TGTGCCAGCAGCTTTCAACAGGGTGACAATGAGCAGTTCTTC. Residues: CASSFQQGDNEQFF.

V is TRBV7-2 and J is TRBJ1-2; D gene unclear. Trimming cost V 3 bases and J 3 bases, with 8 bases left between them. Germline V gene data show CDR1 as SGHTA and CDR2 as FQGNSA. The CDR3 is 13 amino acids. CDR3 protein: CASSLYGDYGYTF. The CDR3 DNA sequence: TGTGCCAGCAGCTTGTACGGAGACTATGGCTACACCTTC.

The chain links TRBV5-1 to TRBJ2-1, with 7 positions matching TRBD2. The CDR3 is made up of 14 amino acids. The V gene end was trimmed by 4 bases and the J gene end by 7 bases; junction bases not matched to a gene: 8. CDR1 and CDR2 (germline): SGHRS, YFSETQ. DNA of the CDR3: TGCGCCAGCAGCCAACCAGCGGGGTATAATGAGCAGTTCTTC. Translating gives CASSQPAGYNEQFF.

This rearrangement joins TRBV5-1 to TRBJ2-6; D perhaps matches TRBD1 (6 bases). The germline V gene has CDR1 SGHRS and CDR2 YFSETQ. The ends were cut back, 1 base at V and 0 bases at J, with 8 bases in the middle. CDR3 size: 16 residues. CDR3 amino acids: CASSLTGPSGANVLTF. The CDR3 DNA follows: TGCGCCAGCAGCTTGACAGGGCCCTCTGGGGCCAACGTCCTGACTTTC.

In regard to this clone: This specimen includes other DNA sequences encoding the same CDR3. V and J are TRBV19 and TRBJ2-5; a weak D match, TRBD1 (6 bases). This CDR3 contains 13 residues. The V end was cut by 5 bases, the J end by 5 bases, with 12 bases between. Germline CDR1 and CDR2: LNHDA and SQIVND (reference sequence). CDR3 nucleotides: TGTGCCAGTAGTCTGGACAGCGAGGAGACCCAGTACTTC. It translates to CASSLDSEETQYF.

The chain links TRBV6-5 to TRBJ1-3; 7 bases fit TRBD1. V lost 8 bases to trimming and J lost 2 bases; unmatched junction nucleotides: 3. The CDR3 sequence is 13 residues long. CDR1 is MNHEY, CDR2 SVGAGI, per germline. As DNA, the CDR3 is TGTGCCAGCTTTACAGGGGCTGGAAACACCATATATTTT. Protein sequence: CASFTGAGNTIYF.

Remarks on this clone: Within the sample, other DNA sequences also encode this same CDR3. CDR3 nucleotides: TGTGCCACCAGCGGGACAGCGAACACCGGGGAGCTGTTTTTT. Encoded protein: CATSGTANTGELFF. The rearrangement uses TRBV24-1 and TRBJ2-2; 7 positions agree with TRBD1. The V and J ends lost 7 bases and 0 bases, in that order; junction bases with no gene match: 1. In germline, CDR1 is KGHDR, CDR2 SFDVKD. The CDR3 runs to 14 residues.

V gene TRBV11-2 combines with J gene TRBJ2-7; possibly TRBD2 for D (5 bases). The V and J ends lost 8 bases and 4 bases respectively, with 15 bases between them. The CDR3 loop spans 13 amino acids. The germline V gene encodes CDR1 SGHAT and CDR2 FQNNGV. CDR3 residues: CASQKDYIYEQYF. Written as DNA, the CDR3 is TGTGCCAGCCAGAAAGACTACATTTACGAGCAGTACTTC.

The V call is TRBV5-1, the J call TRBJ2-7; D possibly corresponds to TRBD2 (6 bases). CDR1 SGHRS and CDR2 YFSETQ come from the germline V gene. V lost 4 bases to trimming and J lost 5 bases, with 19 bases between them. The CDR3 sequence is 15 residues long. The DNA for the CDR3 is TGCGCCAGCAGCCCGGGGGATGGGGGACGGGACGAGCAGTACTTC. Residues: CASSPGDGGRDEQYF.

This chain joins TRBV11-2 and TRBJ1-1, with D uncertain. V was trimmed by 4 bases and J by 5 bases, leaving 5 bases between them. This CDR3 region has 11 residues. Germline CDR1 SGHAT, CDR2 FQNNGV. Here the CDR3 reads CASSSLTEAFF. CDR3 DNA: TGTGCCAGCAGCTCCCTGACTGAAGCTTTCTTT.

V and J are TRBV30 and TRBJ2-3, with 10 bases fitting TRBD2. Trimming took 5 bases from V and 3 from J; bases not matched to a gene: 2. The CDR3 extends over 13 amino acids. Germline V gene sequence: CDR1 GTSNPN, CDR2 SVGIG (reference sequence). The CDR3 coding sequence is TGTGCCTGGTTAGCGGGGGGAACAGATACGCAGTATTTT. Translated: CAWLAGGTDTQYF.

The rearrangement joins TRBV28 to TRBJ2-1; 14 bases agree with TRBD2. V shed 4 bases and J 9 bases; nucleotides not matched to a gene: 5. Per germline, CDR1 MDHEN and CDR2 SYDVKM. The CDR3 has 15 residues. The CDR3 here is CASSSGLAGGGEQFF. DNA for the CDR3: TGTGCCAGCAGTTCCGGACTAGCGGGAGGAGGTGAGCAGTTCTTC.

This clone was detected once. The rearrangement joins TRBV7-3 to TRBJ1-6; D is unresolved. The germline V gene encodes CDR1 SGHTA and CDR2 FQGTGA. CDR3 size: 15 residues. The V end was cut by 3 bases, the J end by 5 bases, with 11 bases between. The CDR3: CASSLMMSDNSPLHF. CDR3 DNA: TGTGCCAGCAGCTTGATGATGTCGGATAATTCACCCCTCCACTTT.

The genes are TRBV5-6 and TRBJ2-2; 9 bases are a match to TRBD1. In germline, CDR1 is SGHDT, CDR2 YYEEEE. The CDR3 is made up of 15 amino acids. The ends lost 2 bases at V and 4 bases at J; junction bases unmatched: 3. The CDR3 loop reads CASSFGTGLTGELFF. CDR3 nucleotide sequence: TGTGCCAGCAGCTTCGGGACAGGGCTCACCGGGGAGCTGTTTTTT.

The rearrangement links TRBV4-2 to TRBJ2-7, with D tentatively TRBD1 (6 bases). Trimming removed 4 bases from V and 5 bases from J, with 21 bases in between. CDR1 is LGHNA, CDR2 YNFKEQ, per germline. The CDR3 has 16 residues. CDR3 bases: TGTGCCAGCAGCCCACTAGGGGACAAGATGGGGGACGAGCAGTACTTC. It yields the protein CASSPLGDKMGDEQYF.

The V call is TRBV27, the J call TRBJ2-5; 10 positions agree with TRBD2. The CDR3 runs 15 residues. V dropped 0 bases and J dropped 2; count of bases not matched to a gene: 0. From germline, CDR1 is MNHEY and CDR2 SMNVEV (reference sequence). The CDR3 region has the DNA TGTGCCAGCAGTTTATCAGCGGGGGGGCAAGAGACCCAGTACTTC. This translates into CASSLSAGGQETQYF.

This clone was picked up one time. V gene TRBV27 combines with J gene TRBJ2-7, with D uncertain. CDR1 and CDR2 (germline): MNHEY, SMNVEV (reference sequence). CDR3 length equals 12 residues. V was pared by 4 bases and J by 2 bases, with 6 bases between. The CDR3: CASSSTPYEQYF. In nucleotides, the CDR3 is TGTGCCAGCAGTTCCACACCCTACGAGCAGTACTTC.

The chain links TRBV19 to TRBJ2-1; possibly TRBD1 for D (5 bases). This CDR3 comprises 14 residues. CDR1 is LNHDA, CDR2 SQIVND, per germline (reference sequence). The V gene lost 7 bases and the J gene lost 0 bases, with 10 bases spanning the gap. CDR3 sequence reads: CASNQDSSYNEQFF. CDR3 bases: TGTGCCAGTAATCAAGACAGCTCCTACAATGAGCAGTTCTTC.

J is TRBJ2-1 and V is TRBV2; 12 bases agree with TRBD1. After removal of 6 bases from V and 8 bases from J, the junction contained 17 bases not matched to a gene. The CDR3 totals 18 residues. Germline V gene data show CDR1 as SNHLY and CDR2 as FYNNEI. The CDR3 sequence: CASRINRDRGRTEYEQFF. The CDR3 DNA sequence: TGTGCCAGCAGGATCAACCGGGACAGGGGGCGGACTGAGTATGAGCAGTTCTTC.

This clone was found once. This chain connects TRBV30 to TRBJ2-7; TRBD2 might be the D (5 bases). Trimming took off 6 bases at V and 4 bases at J, with 10 bases between the two ends. CDR1 and CDR2 (germline): GTSNPN, SVGIG (reference sequence). There are 11 residues in the CDR3. Here the CDR3 reads CACIGGYEQYF. In nucleotides, the CDR3 is TGTGCCTGTATCGGCGGGTACGAGCAGTACTTC.

The chain employs TRBV30 and TRBJ1-1, with D perhaps matching TRBD1 (6 bases). Between the trimmed V and J ends, which lost 0 bases and 4 bases, there was a span of 9 bases. This CDR3 contains 13 residues. Per germline, CDR1 GTSNPN and CDR2 SVGIG (reference sequence). The CDR3 DNA reads TGTGCCTGGAGTGTACACAGGGCCACTGAAGCTTTCTTT. Translation gives CAWSVHRATEAFF.

The V gene is TRBV19, the J gene TRBJ2-2; TRBD1 is a possible D gene (6 bases). V was shortened by 4 bases and J by 7 bases, with 10 bases between the two germline ends. The germline gives CDR1 LNHDA, CDR2 SQIVND (reference sequence). The CDR3 spans 13 residues. The CDR3 DNA reads as TGTGCCAGTAGTACAGGGGTGAACGGGGAGCTGTTTTTT. This gives the protein CASSTGVNGELFF.

The gene calls are TRBV18 and TRBJ2-1; no reliable D call. Germline V CDR1 and CDR2: KGHSH, LQKENI. The CDR3 consists of 13 residues. The V gene lost 2 bases and the J gene lost 8 bases, with 10 bases spanning the gap. For the CDR3, the DNA is TGTGCCAGCTCACCAATCGGGTCTCATGAGCAGTTCTTC. It is translated as CASSPIGSHEQFF. The whole variable domain, remainder taken from reference TRBV18 and TRBJ2-1, is NAGVMQNPRHLVRRRGQEARLRCSPMKGHSHVYWYRQLPEEGLKFMVYLQKENIIDESGMPKERFSAEFPKEGPSILRIQQVVRGDSAAYFCASSPIGSHEQFFGPGTRLTVL.

The rearrangement uses TRBV7-9 and TRBJ2-3; 7 bases agree with TRBD2. The CDR3 totals 17 residues. Germline V lookup: CDR1 SEHNR, CDR2 FQNEAQ (reference sequence). Trimming cost V 5 bases and J 1 base; bases outside gene matches: 12. CDR3 nucleotide sequence: TGTGCCAGCAGCCCTCTAGCGGTGCGGCGGGGCACAGATACGCAGTATTTT. Translated, it gives CASSPLAVRRGTDTQYF.

The chain links TRBV14 to TRBJ1-3, with D uncertain. V lost 4 bases and J 0 bases, leaving 10 bases between the germline ends. The CDR3 is 15 residues long. Germline-derived CDR1 and CDR2 are SGHDN and FVKESK. CDR3 sequence (DNA): TGTGCCAGCAGCCCGTTCCTCAGCTCTGGAAACACCATATATTTT. Its translation is CASSPFLSSGNTIYF.